Below, one T cell receptor (beta chain) is given with its context. The source of the sample is a study of blood T cell repertoires in COVID-19. Across the study: In each case, the material was cDNA or gDNA derived from T cells, B-cell-depleted T cells, or PBMCs.

Study processing details: Estimates of nucleated cell counts were drawn from the amplification of reference gene primers. The method was immunoSEQ multiplex PCR; TCRdb's version includes in-frame clones alone and lacks a portion of them. V and J calls and clone size follow that table, whereas D and trimming were derived from the DNA. The sample holds about 330,000 clones, roughly 85% seen once. The recovered donors of Cohort 3 showed two negative PCRs, clearance, or symptom resolution. Per the germline V gene, CDR1 is SNHLY and CDR2 is FYNNEI. The CDR3 extends over 14 amino acids. The J segment lost 4 bases and the V segment lost 8 bases, leaving 6 bases of the junction unmatched.

The sample comprised PBMCs or T cells enriched from blood (not recorded which). V and J are TRBV2 and TRBJ1-2; TRBD1 agrees at 11 bases. This clonotype was obtained from a young woman who had recovered from COVID-19. The CDR3 is CASDRDRGTYGYTF. In DNA form, the CDR3 reads TGTGCCAGCGACCGGGACAGGGGGACCTATGGCTACACCTTC.